The clone carrying this TCR beta chain was detected many times. The CDR3 extends over 14 amino acids. V trimming: 7 bases; J trimming: 3 bases; junction bases outside the gene matches: 8. Germline CDR1 SQVTM, CDR2 ANQGSEA. As TCR cDNA was made by 5'RACE template switching, a universal primer site and UMIs were added. In TCRdb, the 5' RACE reads were re-called with MiXCR into one record per CDR3 protein. The sample shows some 340,000 distinct CDR3 sequences, approximately 12% of them seen only once. This sample was included in a study of T cells after yellow fever vaccination. This receptor was identified in a man aged 18 to 29 who received the YFV17D yellow fever vaccine. V and J are TRBV29-1 and TRBJ2-1; 8 bases match TRBD2. The material sequenced was CD4+ T cells sorted from PBMCs, taken 45 days after the yellow fever booster vaccination. CDR3 amino acids: CSALRGGHYNEQFF. DNA of the CDR3: TGCAGCGCATTACGCGGGGGGCACTACAATGAGCAGTTCTTC.